This paragraph reports one T cell receptor beta chain. No cognate antigen has been identified for it. A much more abundant neighbour one base away suggests this may be a read error. Amplification of TCR beta CDR3 regions was carried out from RNA transcripts. The first round of RT-PCR for the TCR CDR3 was performed with the HTBI primer set and the Qiagen OneStep RT-PCR kit. Libraries were constructed in a second round of multiplex PCR, after which size selection and purification were performed. Paired-end sequencing of the libraries was performed with 100 bp reads on an Illumina HiSeq2000. Per the original workflow: SOAPnuke was used to process the raw data, throwing out any read that contained adapters or uncalled bases, had a mean Phred below 15, or lacked an exact constant-primer or identifier match. COPE v1.2.5 was used to merge high-quality paired reads, and clonotypes were defined as unique nucleotide sequences. MiTCR v1.1 was used to align clonotypes to the IMGT TRBV, TRBD and TRBJ reference segments. The analysis was restricted to V-J combinations with a frequency above 0.0001, which together covered roughly 99% of the repertoires. The TCS score was defined as F50 (clonal expansion) divided by E x V (chaos), with BLOSUM62-based TCRdist calculated between CDR3 peptides within each V-J. Welch's t-statistics and random forest reduced approximately 520 V-J features to 13, which were used in a naive Bayes classifier (R e1071). Using fastp trimming at Q25 and MiXCR clonotype assembly, TCRdb reanalyzed the public sequencing data and kept in-frame beta chains. Every entry covers one CDR3 protein and lists the most common genes and DNA from its rows. TCRdb's processing, not the study's, gives the V and J calls here. This sample is represented by 500,000 to 550,000 distinct CDR3 sequences; 20% of them were singletons. Roughly 44% of the sample is in the top ten clones.

The CDR3 has 15 amino acids, counting the end cysteine and phenylalanine. Left in the record is the CDR3 DNA by itself, 45 bases read in frame from the first base. CDR1 and CDR2 are read off the germline V gene as MNHNS and SASEGT. This specimen belongs to a study of T cells in Graves' hyperthyroidism and ophthalmopathy (dated by TCRdb to about 2019). Regarding the research as a whole: Peripheral blood samples were taken at initial diagnosis, before any treatment was given. The approximately 100 discovery patients were randomly divided into training and test sets at a 7:3 ratio. Once sampling was done, hyperthyroidism patients were given methimazole at a starting dose of 30 mg daily, whereas ophthalmopathy patients were given high-dose intravenous methylprednisolone. TCR Vbeta CDR3 sequencing of roughly 140 peripheral blood samples (about 45 ophthalmopathy, 75 hyperthyroidism and about 17 progressor patients) is reported in the paper. Thyroid tissue and blood T-cell repertoires from more than five Graves' hyperthyroidism patients were also compared in the study. Prospective prediction of ophthalmopathy was tested in an independent validation cohort consisting of 18 hyperthyroidism patients and more than 15 patients who later progressed to ophthalmopathy. A discovery cohort of about 100 patients, 43 with Graves' ophthalmopathy and 55 to 60 with stable Graves' hyperthyroidism, was used to find distinguishing TCR V-J signatures. The paper's findings and limits, for the study overall: Sample size was not statistically predetermined, and blinding of investigators to group allocation was not performed. A 13 V-J signature model separated ophthalmopathy from stable hyperthyroidism, with nearly 90% sensitivity and approximately 81% specificity in cross-validation and 80%/75% in testing. Most expanded thyroid clonotypes (frequency above 0.001) were also detected in blood, suggesting blood repertoires may reflect thyroid immune responses. In validation, the model predicted progression to ophthalmopathy a median of roughly six months before onset, with over 60% sensitivity and more than 72% specificity.

Ophthalmopathy patients had moderately to severely active disease, Clinical Activity Score of at least 3, NOSPECS grade of at least 4, and duration under 3 months. The study excluded patients with uncontrolled infections, other autoimmune diseases, pregnancy or lactation. Diagnoses were based on clinical symptoms, serum thyroxine and TRAb, thyroid ultrasound and orbital computed tomography. PBMCs were separated from around 9.1 ml of fresh peripheral blood using Ficoll-Paque density gradient centrifugation. Trizol reagent was used to extract total RNA, and RNA quality was then checked on an Agilent 2100 Bioanalyzer.

This receptor was identified in a man aged 35 to 55 with Graves' ophthalmopathy. The chain couples TRBV6-1 to TRBJ2-3; TRBD2 lines up with 7 middle nucleotides. Material: blood. Here is the DNA: TGTACCAGCAGTGAAATAGCGGGTGACACAGATACGCAGTATTTT. This gives the protein CTSSEIAGDTDTQYF.